The entry that follows covers one T cell receptor (beta chain) sequence. Its antigen remains unidentified. Per-base quality was not reported, and no clone a single base away is much larger than it. Taken from cysteine to phenylalanine, the CDR3 has 14 residues. The entry retains the CDR3 DNA only, 42 bases that are in frame from base 1. Trimming costs V 7 bases and J 0 bases, and their ends lie 7 bases apart. The germline V gene yields LGHNA for CDR1 and YNFKEQ for CDR2. The immunoSEQ platform was used for TCRbeta chain sequencing. In the original analysis: When conventional T cell repertoires were pooled, 85,000 to 120,000 distinct in-frame TCRbeta sequences were obtained from patients and approximately 1.5x10^5 from healthy donors. Treg TCRbeta sequences shared by two or more individuals were defined as public, and these public Treg TCRbeta sequences were subsequently searched for in Tconv repertoires. Differences between groups were assessed by Mann-Whitney U tests with Bonferroni-Dunn correction in GraphPad Prism 7.03. TCRdb's version of the immuneACCESS table is confined to in-frame rearrangements and falls short of the full clone set. An unresolved V gene accounts for under half of the shortfall where checked; the remainder is of unknown origin. V and J calls and clone size are given by that table; D and trimming were obtained from the DNA. This sample lists some 22,000 clones; approximately 96% were detected once. 0.15% to 0.2% of the sample lies in the top ten.

The entry originates in a study of B cell selection in AIRE deficiency (dated by TCRdb to the late 2010s). General notes on the study: Researchers compared TCRbeta repertoires of sorted blood CD4+ conventional T cells and regulatory T cells in AIRE-deficient patients with those in healthy controls. The TCR-sequenced cohort comprised roughly 5 AIRE-deficient APECED patients and roughly 5 healthy control donors.

CD4+CD127+ cells were sorted as the conventional CD4 T cell population. The control samples were obtained from healthy donors who were not related to the patients. Sorting of Tconv and Treg cells intended for TCRbeta sequencing was performed on a FACSAria flow cytometer. The sorted cells went into 5-ml round-bottom polystyrene tubes, and the dry cell pellets were then frozen at -80 degrees C until sequencing. On the study overall, not on this receptor specifically: Tconv and Treg cells from AIRE-deficient patients showed TCRBV gene usage, CDR3 length and TCR diversity similar to those of healthy donors. Shorter CDR3s were found in shared Treg sequences, reflecting a bias toward rearrangements containing few non-templated nucleotide insertions. About 33% of the Treg TCRbeta sequences shared among healthy donors were detected in patient Tconv cells, suggesting that Treg-biased clones are diverted into the Tconv compartment. Among some 3,700 shared Treg TCRbeta sequences, about 33% were shared exclusively by healthy donors and under 10% exclusively by patients, which suggests that Treg selection is less efficient in the absence of AIRE. Only TCRbeta chains were sequenced, and roughly 40% of the Treg sequences shared among healthy donors were also detected in healthy Tconv cells, possibly owing to differing TCRalpha chains.

Sequencing input: CD4+CD127+ conventional T cells sorted from PBMCs. The TCR originated in a human donor in good health. The chain employs TRBV4-2 and TRBJ2-6; the D segment cannot be called with confidence. The nucleotides read TGTGCCAGCAAACCAGGCTCTGGGGCCAACGTCCTGACTTTC. Its protein is CASKPGSGANVLTF.